The 19 T cell receptor beta chains below come from one sample, sequenced in a study of Graves' ophthalmopathy and Graves' hyperthyroidism. Amplification of TCR beta CDR3 regions used RNA transcripts. HTBI-primed first-round RT-PCR preceded second-round multiplex PCR. TCRdb redid the calling of the multiplex PCR reads with MiXCR, one entry per CDR3 protein. Found here are roughly 410,000 distinct CDR3 sequences, 15% of them singletons; the top ten hold about 7%. The sequencing sample was made of peripheral blood. The receptors stem from a woman between 18 and 30 years old with stable Graves' hyperthyroidism.

There are many counts of this clonotype. This sequence joins TRBV24-1 and TRBJ2-7, with a weak D call TRBD1 (7 bases). In germline, CDR1 is KGHDR, CDR2 SFDVKD. CDR3 size: 16 residues. V was trimmed by 3 bases and J by 1 base, leaving 15 bases between them. As DNA, the CDR3 is TGTGCCACCAGTGATCTTGACAGGGAGGCTTCCTACGAGCAGTACTTC. It translates to CATSDLDREASYEQYF.

This clonotype showed up many times. The CDR3 nucleotides read TGCGCCAGCAGCCTGCCTGGGGGGCGCACAACCGGGGAGCTGTTTTTT. It specifies CASSLPGGRTTGELFF. The V call is TRBV5-1, the J call TRBJ2-2, with D possibly being TRBD1 or TRBD2 (6 bases each). Germline CDR1 SGHRS, CDR2 YFSETQ. Trimming pared 4 bases from V and 5 bases from J, leaving 18 bases between. The CDR3 spans 16 residues.

Many counts were recorded for this clonotype. V gene TRBV6-2 or TRBV6-3 combines with J gene TRBJ2-7; D uncertain. Trimming removed 0 bases at V and 3 bases at J, with 12 bases between. This CDR3 is built from 15 residues. Germline CDR1 and CDR2: MNHEY and SVGEGT. CDR3 in DNA: TGTGCCAGCAGTTACTCGGGGTGGGGAAACTACGAGCAGTACTTC. This translates into CASSYSGWGNYEQYF.

This clonotype was observed many times. The gene calls are TRBV19 and TRBJ2-7, with 7 bases lining up with TRBD1. Unmatched junction bases numbered 1, after V lost 1 base and J lost 7 bases. Germline assignment: CDR1 LNHDA and CDR2 SQIVND (reference sequence). This CDR3 is 12 amino acids long. The CDR3 nucleotides read TGTGCCAGTAGTATAGTGACAGGGGAGCAGTACTTC. Translated, it gives CASSIVTGEQYF.

The rearrangement joins TRBV9 to TRBJ1-5; no firm D call. Germline-derived CDR1 and CDR2 are SGDLS and YYNGEE. The CDR3 has 18 amino acids. Trimming left V 4 bases short and J 7 bases short, with 27 bases between. CDR3: CASSLPASRHLTRQPQHF. The CDR3, as DNA: TGTGCCAGCAGCCTTCCGGCATCGCGACACCTCACCAGGCAGCCCCAGCATTTT.

This clonotype was picked up many times. Possible read error: a much larger clone is one base away. The rearrangement links TRBV6-1 to TRBJ1-5; weak D call: TRBD1 (6 bases). This CDR3 has 14 residues. The germline V gene has CDR1 MNHNS and CDR2 SASEGT. This CDR3 reads CTSSEMGANQPQHF. CDR3 nucleotides: TGTACCAGCAGTGAAATGGGGGCAAATCAGCCCCAGCATTTT.

In this sample, this clonotype turned up many times. The rearrangement joins TRBV6-1 to TRBJ1-6; unclear D gene. CDR1 and CDR2 (germline): MNHNS, SASEGT. Trimming pared 7 bases from V and 4 bases from J, leaving 14 bases between. The CDR3 length is 15 residues. The CDR3 reads CASTGKGLYNSPLHF. In DNA form, the CDR3 reads TGTGCCAGCACCGGAAAGGGTCTATATAATTCACCCCTCCACTTT.

The chain combines TRBV6-5 with TRBJ1-1, with D possibly TRBD1 on 5 matching bases. From germline, CDR1 is MNHEY and CDR2 SVGAGI. V lost 2 bases and J 5 bases, leaving 15 bases between the germline ends. This CDR3 is 15 amino acids long. The CDR3 coding sequence is TGTGCCAGCAGTTACCGGACTGAGGGGACGACTGAAGCTTTCTTT. Its translation: CASSYRTEGTTEAFF.

This clonotype has at least ten counts. The genes are TRBV15 and TRBJ2-5; D perhaps matches TRBD2 (6 bases). CDR1 is LNHNV and CDR2 is YYDKDF in the germline V gene (reference sequence). V lost 0 bases and J lost 3, with 14 bases in between. The CDR3 sequence is 16 residues long. The CDR3 loop reads CATSRDQGREEETQYF. The DNA for the CDR3 is TGTGCCACCAGCAGAGATCAGGGCAGGGAGGAAGAGACCCAGTACTTC.

This chain connects TRBV6-1 to TRBJ2-2; D possibly uses TRBD1 or TRBD2 (5 bases each). Germline-derived CDR1 and CDR2 are MNHNS and SASEGT. The CDR3 length is 14 residues. Trimming pared 3 bases from V and 3 bases from J, leaving 8 bases between. CDR3 region: CASSEGRDTGELFF. In DNA form, the CDR3 reads TGTGCCAGCAGTGAGGGACGGGACACCGGGGAGCTGTTTTTT.

This clonotype was seen at least ten times. The chain combines TRBV7-2 with TRBJ1-1; D may be TRBD1 (6 bases). Per the germline V gene, CDR1 is SGHTA and CDR2 is FQGNSA. V was clipped by 2 bases and J by 10 bases, with 20 bases between them. The CDR3 has 15 residues. The CDR3 DNA reads as TGTGCCAGCAGCTTAAACATAGAAGGGGGGCGAGGAGCTTTCTTT. It is translated as CASSLNIEGGRGAFF.

This clonotype was observed a handful of times. The chain recombines TRBV7-9 with TRBJ2-5; D is perhaps TRBD1 (5 bases). Trimming stripped 4 bases from V and 2 bases from J, with 17 bases between. This CDR3 spans 16 amino acids. Germline lookup yields CDR1 SEHNR and CDR2 FQNEAQ (reference sequence). CDR3 sequence reads: CASSSDIRTPQETQYF. Written as DNA, the CDR3 is TGTGCCAGCAGCTCGGACATTAGAACCCCTCAAGAGACCCAGTACTTC. The complete variable domain, with remaining parts taken from reference TRBV7-9 and TRBJ2-5, reads DTGVSQNPRHKITKRGQNVTFRCDPISEHNRLYWYRQTLGQGPEFLTYFQNEAQLEKSRLLSDRFSAERPKGSFSTLEIQRTEQGDSAMYLCASSSDIRTPQETQYFGPGTRLLVL.

This clonotype has at least ten counts. One junction end does not reproduce the germline sequence, and a read error may be involved. The rearrangement links TRBV7-9 to TRBJ2-7; 8 bases agree with TRBD2. Germline V gene lookup returns CDR1 SEHNR and CDR2 FQNEAQ (reference sequence). The CDR3 sequence is 15 residues long. CDR3 nucleotides: TGTGCCAGCAGCCTAGCGGGTGGAGCTGTCGACGAGCAGTACTTC. Protein: CASSLAGGAVDEQYF.

In the case of this clonotype: A read error may be the cause here, since a much bigger clone is one base away. The rearrangement links TRBV29-1 to TRBJ2-5; perhaps TRBD2 as D (5 bases). The CDR3 length is 12 residues. Germline CDR1 SQVTM, CDR2 ANQGSEA. The CDR3 bases are TGCAGCGGAGGAGGAGACCAAGAGACCCAGTGCTTC. Encoded protein: CSGGGDQETQCF.

This clonotype was counted many times. The rearrangement joins TRBV2 to TRBJ1-5; maybe TRBD1 (5 bases). Germline CDR1 SNHLY, CDR2 FYNNEI. The CDR3 extends over 15 amino acids. V lost 0 bases, J lost 7 bases, and 13 bases lay in between. This CDR3 is CASSEAPGNRQPQHF. The CDR3, as DNA: TGTGCCAGCAGTGAAGCGCCAGGGAATAGGCAGCCCCAGCATTTT.

This clonotype was seen many times. CDR3 nucleotide sequence: TGCGCCAGCAGTGAGTCGATGGGGCCGTCGGGCGAGCAGTACTTC. It is translated as CASSESMGPSGEQYF. The chain carries TRBV10-1 and TRBJ2-7, with D perhaps matching TRBD1 (5 bases). Germline V lookup: CDR1 WNHNN, CDR2 SYGVQD (reference sequence). The CDR3 contains 15 residues. The V end was cut by 0 bases, the J end by 6 bases, with 15 bases between.

The rearrangement links TRBV20-1 to TRBJ1-5; D gene unclear. Trimming took 0 bases from V and 4 from J, leaving 10 bases between them. The CDR3 totals 14 residues. Germline V gene lookup returns CDR1 DFQATT and CDR2 SNEGSKA (reference sequence). The CDR3 nucleotides read TGCAGTGCTAGAGATCCTGGGAGGAATCAGCCCCAGCATTTT. It codes for CSARDPGRNQPQHF.

This clonotype was picked up one time. The rearrangement uses TRBV2 and TRBJ2-5, with TRBD1 matching 12 bases. CDR1 and CDR2 (germline): SNHLY, FYNNEI. Trimming removed 5 bases from V and 0 bases from J; junction bases left unmatched: 4. The CDR3 has 16 residues. CDR3 residues: CASSSGQGADQETQYF. In nucleotides, the CDR3 is TGTGCCAGCAGTTCGGGACAGGGGGCCGACCAAGAGACCCAGTACTTC. The complete variable domain, with remaining parts taken from reference TRBV2 and TRBJ2-5, reads EPEVTQTPSHQVTQMGQEVILRCVPISNHLYFYWYRQILGQKVEFLVSFYNNEISEKSEIFDDQFSVERPDGSNFTLKIRSTKLEDSAMYFCASSSGQGADQETQYFGPGTRLLVL.

This clonotype showed up many times. The rearrangement uses TRBV12-3 or TRBV12-4 and TRBJ1-1, with TRBD1 identical over 7 bases. V lost 1 base and J lost 3; bases outside the gene matches: 5. The CDR3 is 15 amino acids. In DNA, the CDR3 is TGTGCCAGCAGTTTAGGGGGACAGTGGGACACTGAAGCTTTCTTT. This encodes CASSLGGQWDTEAFF.